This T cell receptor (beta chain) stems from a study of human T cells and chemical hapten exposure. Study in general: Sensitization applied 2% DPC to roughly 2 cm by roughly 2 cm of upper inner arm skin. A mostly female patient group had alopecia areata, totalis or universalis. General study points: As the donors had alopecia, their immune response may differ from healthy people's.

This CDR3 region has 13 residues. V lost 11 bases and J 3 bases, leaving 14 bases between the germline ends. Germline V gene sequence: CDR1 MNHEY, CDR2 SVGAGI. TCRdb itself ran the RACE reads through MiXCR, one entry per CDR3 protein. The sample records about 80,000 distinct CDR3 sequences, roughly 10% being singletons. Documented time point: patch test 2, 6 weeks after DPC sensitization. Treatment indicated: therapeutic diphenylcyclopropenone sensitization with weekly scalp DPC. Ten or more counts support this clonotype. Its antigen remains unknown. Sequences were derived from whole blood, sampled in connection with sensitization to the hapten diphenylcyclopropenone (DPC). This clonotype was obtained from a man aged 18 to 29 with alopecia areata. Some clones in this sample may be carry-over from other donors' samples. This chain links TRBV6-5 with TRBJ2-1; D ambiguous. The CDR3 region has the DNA TGTGCCTCAACAGCCGCGGACTACAATGAGCAGTTCTTC. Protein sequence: CASTAADYNEQFF.